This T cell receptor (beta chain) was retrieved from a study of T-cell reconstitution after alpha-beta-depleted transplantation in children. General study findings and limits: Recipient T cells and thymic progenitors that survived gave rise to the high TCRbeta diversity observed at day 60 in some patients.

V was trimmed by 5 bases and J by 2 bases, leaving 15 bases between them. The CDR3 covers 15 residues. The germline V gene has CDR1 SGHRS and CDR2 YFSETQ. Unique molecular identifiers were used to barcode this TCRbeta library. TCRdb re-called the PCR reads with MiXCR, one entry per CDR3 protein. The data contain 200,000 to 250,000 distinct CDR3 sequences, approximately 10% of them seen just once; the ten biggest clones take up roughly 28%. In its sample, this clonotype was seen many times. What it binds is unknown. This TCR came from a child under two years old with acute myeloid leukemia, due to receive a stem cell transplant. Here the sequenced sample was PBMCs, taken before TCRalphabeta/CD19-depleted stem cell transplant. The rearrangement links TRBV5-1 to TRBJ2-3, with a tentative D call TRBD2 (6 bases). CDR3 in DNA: TGCGCCAGCAGTCCGGCGGGACGCCACACAGATACGCAGTATTTT. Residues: CASSPAGRHTDTQYF. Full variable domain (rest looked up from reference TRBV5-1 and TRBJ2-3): KAGVTQTPRYLIKTRGQQVTLSCSPISGHRSVSWYQQTPGQGLQFLFEYFSETQRNKGNFPGRFSGRQFSNSRSEMNVSTLELGDSALYLCASSPAGRHTDTQYFGPGTRLTVL.